What follows are 15 T cell receptor beta chains derived from one specimen sequenced in a study of beta chain features in type 1 diabetes. All of the isolated RNA was reverse transcribed, so expressed TCRB transcripts were sequenced. Data came from immunoSEQ multiplex PCR; TCRdb stores just in-frame clones and leaves some out. The sample lists around 330,000 clones; 11% were seen once. The sequenced material came from naive CD4+ T cells from blood. The receptors were gathered from a woman in her 30s in good health.

This clone was counted a few times. The rearrangement joins TRBV19 to TRBJ2-7; TRBD2 matches 9 bases. The germline V gene has CDR1 LNHDA and CDR2 SQIVND (reference sequence). The CDR3 totals 14 residues. Losses at the gene ends were 5 bases for V and 3 bases for J; bases not matched to a gene: 5. The CDR3 region has the DNA TGTGCCAGTAGTGTGTCTAGCGGGGACTACGAGCAGTACTTC. It is translated as CASSVSSGDYEQYF.

To note about this clone: Other DNA sequences of this sample code for an identical CDR3. The rearrangement joins TRBV18 to TRBJ2-7, with 8 bases identical to TRBD1. Trimming at V came to 2 bases and at J to 2 bases, leaving 5 bases not matched to a gene. Germline V gene data show CDR1 as KGHSH and CDR2 as LQKENI. The CDR3 totals 15 residues. CDR3 coding DNA: TGTGCCAGCTCACCAGGACAGGGACAAACCTACGAGCAGTACTTC. Protein sequence: CASSPGQGQTYEQYF.

A remark on this clone: Other DNA sequences in this sample translate to the same CDR3. The chain has TRBV7-2 and TRBJ2-7; D call uncertain. V was trimmed by 5 bases and J by 1 base, leaving 6 bases between them. This CDR3 comprises 12 residues. CDR1 and CDR2 from the germline V gene are SGHTA and FQGNSA. CDR3 sequence (DNA): TGTGCCAGCAGCCCGACATCCTACGAGCAGTACTTC. Protein product: CASSPTSYEQYF.

This clone was found a few times. The chain combines TRBV21-1 with TRBJ1-1; the D call TRBD1 from the table was never checked on the DNA. TRBV21-1 is assigned pseudogene status. CDR3 length equals 12 residues. The CDR3 spells CASKTGGTEAFF. CDR3 DNA: TGTGCCAGCAAAACAGGGGGCACTGAAGCTTTCTTT.

This chain's CDR3 is CATSRQSLRTSPKSSGANVLTF. CDR3 DNA sequence: TGTGCCACCAGCAGACAAAGCCTCCGGACTAGTCCTAAAAGCTCTGGGGCCAACGTCCTGACTTTC. The gene calls are TRBV15 and TRBJ2-6, with 7 positions matching TRBD2. V shed 2 bases, J shed 0 bases, and the junction held 19 bases outside the gene matches. In germline, CDR1 is LNHNV, CDR2 YYDKDF (reference sequence). The CDR3 is 22 amino acids.

This clone was seen more than once but under ten times. The chain employs TRBV9 and TRBJ1-4; D unclear. Germline CDR1 is SGDLS and CDR2 is YYNGEE. The CDR3 extends over 15 amino acids. V was clipped by 4 bases and J by 0 bases, with 10 bases between them. CDR3 residues: CASSLTAATNEKLFF. CDR3 bases: TGTGCCAGCAGCCTAACAGCTGCAACTAATGAAAAACTGTTTTTT.

Only a few counts were recorded for this clone. The genes are TRBV29-1 and TRBJ1-4; 7 bases map to TRBD1. Germline lookup yields CDR1 SQVTM and CDR2 ANQGSEA. The CDR3 runs 13 residues. V lost 6 bases, J lost 8 bases, and 9 bases stayed unmatched. The CDR3 protein is CSVADRVGEKLFF. The CDR3 bases are TGCAGCGTCGCTGACAGGGTCGGCGAAAAACTGTTTTTT.

The chain combines TRBV7-2 with TRBJ1-5; 7 nucleotides align to TRBD1. Germline V gene lookup returns CDR1 SGHTA and CDR2 FQGNSA. Losses at the gene ends were 5 bases for V and 3 bases for J; bases not matched to a gene: 10. This CDR3 has 16 amino acids. CDR3 sequence: CASSIAGTEVNQPQHF. The DNA for the CDR3 is TGTGCCAGCAGCATCGCCGGGACAGAGGTCAATCAGCCCCAGCATTTT.

J is TRBJ1-2 and V is TRBV7-3; the D gene is possibly TRBD1 (5 bases). The CDR3 length is 15 residues. Germline V gene sequence: CDR1 SGHTA, CDR2 FQGTGA. V shed 2 bases and J shed 4 bases, with 14 bases lying between them. CDR3 amino acids: CASSLGPGVGYGYTF. CDR3 nucleotides: TGTGCCAGCAGCTTAGGACCGGGGGTGGGCTATGGCTACACCTTC.

This clone was seen a handful of times. The V gene is TRBV15, the J gene TRBJ1-1, with TRBD1 matching over 8 bases. Germline loops: CDR1 LNHNV, CDR2 YYDKDF (reference sequence). V lost 3 bases, J lost 6 bases, and 15 bases stayed unmatched. The CDR3 spans 17 residues. CDR3 nucleotides: TGTGCCACCAGCAGTCCCGAGGGAAGGGACAGGTTTCCTGAAGCTTTCTTT. Translating it yields CATSSPEGRDRFPEAFF.

The sample holds a few counts of this clone. The V gene is TRBV6-5, the J gene TRBJ1-1, with D possibly matching TRBD1 (6 bases). CDR3 length equals 15 residues. Germline V lookup: CDR1 MNHEY, CDR2 SVGAGI. V lost 6 bases, J lost 0 bases, and 14 bases lay in between. The CDR3 here is CASSPDRSMNTEAFF. In DNA, the CDR3 is TGTGCCAGCAGCCCGGACAGATCGATGAACACTGAAGCTTTCTTT.

CDR3 amino acids: CASSPDIVGELFF. CDR3 bases: TGTGCCAGCAGCCCAGACATTGTCGGGGAGCTGTTTTTT. This chain joins TRBV7-8 and TRBJ2-2; no reliable D call. Trimming shortened V by 5 bases and J by 7 bases, and 11 bases separated the two germline ends. The CDR3 length is 13 residues. Looked up from germline, CDR1 is SGHVS and CDR2 is FQNEAQ.

The genes are TRBV4-2 and TRBJ2-3; D unclear. The germline V and J ends were trimmed by 1 base and 2 bases, with 13 bases remaining between them. Germline CDR1 reads LGHNA; CDR2 reads YNFKEQ. The CDR3 consists of 16 residues. DNA for the CDR3: TGTGCCAGCAGCCAAGTGGGCCAGGCCGCCACAGATACGCAGTATTTT. Encoded protein: CASSQVGQAATDTQYF.

This clone was seen a few times. The chain combines TRBV7-9 with TRBJ2-1; a possible D gene is TRBD2 (6 bases). CDR3 size: 14 residues. Per the germline V gene, CDR1 is SEHNR and CDR2 is FQNEAQ (reference sequence). The germline V and J ends were trimmed by 7 bases and 15 bases, with 25 bases remaining between them. In nucleotides, the CDR3 is TGTGCCAGCATCCCTAGCGCGGGTGCGCGTGAGGTGTTCTTC. This sequence encodes CASIPSAGAREVFF.

This chain joins TRBV4-3 and TRBJ2-1; TRBD1 matches at 9 bases. The CDR3 totals 16 residues. V trimming: 0 bases; J trimming: 6 bases; junction bases outside the gene matches: 6. Per the germline V gene, CDR1 is LGHNA and CDR2 is YSLEER. This chain's CDR3 is CASSQEWGQGVNEQFF. The CDR3 coding sequence is TGCGCCAGCAGCCAAGAGTGGGGACAGGGAGTCAATGAGCAGTTCTTC.